This paragraph covers one T cell receptor beta chain sequence. The sample belongs to a study of blood T cell repertoires in COVID-19. The ends were cut back, 7 bases at V and 1 base at J, with 10 bases in the middle. Germline lookup yields CDR1 SGHAT and CDR2 FQNNGV. The CDR3 is 13 amino acids. Sequencing used immunoSEQ multiplex PCR; TCRdb keeps in-frame clones, though not all of them. The table includes more than 75,000 clones, more than 75% detected once. Source material: peripheral blood. This TCR came from a human donor in a cohort sampled during active COVID-19. V gene TRBV11-2 combines with J gene TRBJ1-1; D unresolved. The CDR3 DNA follows: TGTGCCAGCACCCCTAAGAGGAACACTGAAGCTTTCTTT. This gives the protein CASTPKRNTEAFF. The whole variable domain, filled in from reference TRBV11-2 and TRBJ1-1, reads EAGVAQSPRYKIIEKRQSVAFWCNPISGHATLYWYQQILGQGPKLLIQFQNNGVVDDSQLPKDRFSAERLKGVDSTLKIQPAKLEDSAVYLCASTPKRNTEAFFGQGTRLTVV.